The next 27 T cell receptor beta chains were all read from a single sample in a study of Graves' ophthalmopathy and Graves' hyperthyroidism. Researchers took RNA transcripts and amplified TCR beta CDR3 regions from them. Second-round multiplex PCR followed a first-round RT-PCR using HTBI primers. One entry per CDR3 protein results from TCRdb running MiXCR on the multiplex PCR reads. The sample carries some 210,000 distinct CDR3 sequences, roughly 29% recorded once. Sequenced material: peripheral blood. Receptor source: a man aged 50-59 years with Graves' ophthalmopathy.

This clonotype was observed at least ten times. The chain is built from TRBV10-3 and TRBJ1-1; TRBD1 might be the D (5 bases). Germline V lookup: CDR1 ENHRY, CDR2 SYGVKD. The V and J ends lost 4 bases and 2 bases respectively, with 8 bases between them. The CDR3 consists of 13 residues. CDR3 DNA sequence: TGTGCCATCAGTGGGGGGACTAACACTGAAGCTTTCTTT. Protein sequence: CAISGGTNTEAFF.

This clonotype was detected many times. CDR3 nucleotides: TGTGCCAGCAGTGAAGCCGGGATACCGGAAGAGACCCAGTACTTC. Translating gives CASSEAGIPEETQYF. The chain links TRBV6-1 to TRBJ2-5; D is possibly TRBD2 (5 bases). CDR1 is MNHNS and CDR2 is SASEGT in the germline V gene. The V end was cut by 0 bases, the J end by 3 bases, with 11 bases between. The CDR3 covers 15 residues.

The chain couples TRBV24-1 to TRBJ2-7; possibly TRBD1 for D (6 bases). CDR1 and CDR2 from the germline V gene are KGHDR and SFDVKD. CDR3 length equals 14 residues. The ends were cut back, 4 bases at V and 3 bases at J, with 12 bases in the middle. This chain's CDR3 is CATSDSGQNYEQYF. CDR3 in DNA: TGTGCCACCAGTGACTCAGGACAGAACTACGAGCAGTACTTC.

The CDR3 DNA sequence: TGTGCCAGCAGTTACGCGCGGCGCCAAGGCTACGAGCAGTACTTC. Translation gives CASSYARRQGYEQYF. This chain connects TRBV6-5 to TRBJ2-7; D uncertain. Between the trimmed V and J ends, which lost 2 bases and 3 bases, there was a span of 14 bases. CDR3 length: 15 residues. Germline CDR1 and CDR2: MNHEY and SVGAGI.

This clonotype showed up many times. CDR3 bases: TGCAGTGCGGCCCCCCTCTGGGGCCTAAACTCCTACGAGCAGTACTTC. Its translation is CSAAPLWGLNSYEQYF. The rearrangement joins TRBV20-1 to TRBJ2-7; TRBD1 might be the D (5 bases). Germline values: CDR1 DFQATT, CDR2 SNEGSKA (reference sequence). V was shortened by 6 bases and J by 0 bases, with 21 bases between the two germline ends. The CDR3 consists of 16 residues.

V is TRBV2 and J is TRBJ1-1; TRBD1 agrees at 9 bases. The germline V gene encodes CDR1 SNHLY and CDR2 FYNNEI. J was trimmed by 3 bases and V by 8 bases; bases with no gene match: 4. This CDR3 contains 13 residues. The CDR3 loop is CASSGTGYTEAFF. Here the CDR3 DNA reads TGTGCCAGCTCGGGGACAGGGTACACTGAAGCTTTCTTT.

This clonotype was found many times. The chain employs TRBV7-3 and TRBJ2-2, with D possibly TRBD1 on 6 matching bases. The germline V and J ends were trimmed by 8 bases and 6 bases, with 13 bases remaining between them. The germline gives CDR1 SGHTA, CDR2 FQGTGA. The CDR3 runs to 13 residues. CDR3 region: CASGRTAAGELFF. CDR3 coding DNA: TGTGCCAGCGGCCGGACAGCCGCCGGGGAGCTGTTTTTT.

DNA for the CDR3: TGTGCCAGCAGCGACCAAGCGGGAGGGCCCTCCGAGCAGTACTTC. Protein sequence: CASSDQAGGPSEQYF. The chain joins TRBV7-2 to TRBJ2-7, with 10 bases identical to TRBD2. V lost 5 bases to trimming and J lost 6 bases; unmatched junction nucleotides: 10. Looked up from germline, CDR1 is SGHTA and CDR2 is FQGNSA. The CDR3 totals 15 residues.

Many counts were recorded for this clonotype. This chain connects TRBV2 to TRBJ2-7, with TRBD1 matching 9 bases. V was clipped by 8 bases and J by 5 bases; unmatched bases: 16. Germline CDR1 SNHLY, CDR2 FYNNEI. The CDR3 is 16 residues long. The CDR3 spells CASSPPGGQGIHEQYF. CDR3 nucleotides: TGTGCCAGCTCACCTCCGGGGGGACAGGGAATCCACGAGCAGTACTTC.

This clonotype was detected ten times or more. The gene calls are TRBV12-3 or TRBV12-4 and TRBJ2-3; D uncertain. This CDR3 contains 15 residues. The germline V and J ends were trimmed by 2 bases and 0 bases, with 9 bases remaining between them. CDR3 sequence: CASSLFTRSTDTQYF. CDR3 sequence (DNA): TGTGCCAGCAGTTTATTCACCCGAAGCACAGATACGCAGTATTTT.

This clonotype was recorded only once. The rearrangement links TRBV6-5 to TRBJ1-1; D is ambiguous. The CDR3 is made up of 15 amino acids. Germline V gene sequence: CDR1 MNHEY, CDR2 SVGAGI. The germline V and J ends were trimmed by 4 bases and 3 bases, with 15 bases remaining between them. The CDR3: CASSSPHDGDTEAFF. The CDR3 nucleotides read TGTGCCAGCAGTTCACCACATGATGGGGACACTGAAGCTTTCTTT.

This sequence joins TRBV28 and TRBJ1-3, with D unclear. Germline CDR1 is MDHEN and CDR2 is SYDVKM. The CDR3 spans 13 residues. V was clipped by 5 bases and J by 0 bases, with 5 bases between them. CDR3 region: CASSQNSGNTIYF. CDR3 sequence (DNA): TGTGCCAGCAGTCAAAACTCTGGAAACACCATATATTTT.

This clonotype was observed at least ten times. The gene calls are TRBV6-1 and TRBJ2-7; D remains unclear. Germline V gives CDR1 MNHNS, CDR2 SASEGT. The CDR3 length is 16 residues. Deletions cut 2 bases from V and 1 base from J, with 15 bases between. The CDR3 DNA reads TGTGCCAGCAGTGAAAAAGCGCACGTTTTTTCCTACGAGCAGTACTTC. This gives the protein CASSEKAHVFSYEQYF.

In its sample, this clonotype was seen many times. The CDR3 protein is CASSYGATDTQYF. CDR3 coding DNA: TGTGCCAGCAGTTACGGCGCCACAGATACGCAGTATTTT. This sequence joins TRBV6-5 and TRBJ2-3; no firm D call. CDR1 is MNHEY, CDR2 SVGAGI, per germline. With 2 bases removed from V and 2 bases from J, the gap between germline ends came to 5 bases. The CDR3 has 13 amino acids.

DNA for the CDR3: TGCAGTGCTAGAGAGTCAAGGGAAGCAAACACCATATATTTT. Translation gives CSARESREANTIYF. V and J are TRBV20-1 and TRBJ1-3; D not resolved. CDR1 and CDR2 (germline): DFQATT, SNEGSKA (reference sequence). Trimming pared 0 bases from V and 6 bases from J, leaving 12 bases between. This CDR3 is built from 14 residues.

This clonotype has ten or more counts. An end of the junction does not agree with germline; a read error may underlie this. The V call is TRBV20-1, the J call TRBJ2-7, with a possible D match to TRBD1 (6 bases). The CDR3 is 11 residues long. Germline lookup yields CDR1 DFQATT and CDR2 SNEGSKA (reference sequence). The CDR3 protein is CSASGSRTDLF. For the CDR3, the DNA is TGCAGTGCTAGCGGCTCGCGGACAGACCTCTTC.

This clonotype was seen many times. The V and J genes are TRBV29-1 and TRBJ1-1, with 7 bases identical to TRBD1. CDR3 length equals 15 residues. Germline V gene sequence: CDR1 SQVTM, CDR2 ANQGSEA. V shed 6 bases and J 4 bases; nucleotides not matched to a gene: 14. The CDR3: CSVAGPGGRVTEAFF. CDR3 DNA sequence: TGCAGCGTAGCTGGTCCAGGGGGGCGGGTCACTGAAGCTTTCTTT.

J is TRBJ1-1 and V is TRBV28; 7 bases are a match to TRBD1. This CDR3 is built from 14 residues. J was trimmed by 1 base and V by 7 bases; bases with no gene match: 6. Per germline, CDR1 MDHEN and CDR2 SYDVKM. The CDR3 here is CASTPGGENTEAFF. CDR3 DNA sequence: TGTGCCAGCACCCCAGGGGGTGAGAACACTGAAGCTTTCTTT.

This clonotype was seen many times. The chain recombines TRBV19 with TRBJ1-5; D gene unclear. This CDR3 contains 15 residues. Trimming removed 6 bases from V and 3 bases from J, with 15 bases in between. Germline values: CDR1 LNHDA, CDR2 SQIVND (reference sequence). The chain's CDR3 is CASSLIRGFNQPQHF. DNA for the CDR3: TGTGCCAGTAGCCTGATTCGGGGTTTCAATCAGCCCCAGCATTTT. Full variable domain (missing parts from reference TRBV19 and TRBJ1-5): DGGITQSPKYLFRKEGQNVTLSCEQNLNHDAMYWYRQDPGQGLRLIYYSQIVNDFQKGDIAEGYSVSREKKESFPLTVTSAQKNPTAFYLCASSLIRGFNQPQHFGDGTRLSIL.

In this sample, this clonotype turned up many times. The chain employs TRBV12-3 or TRBV12-4 and TRBJ1-1; D is possibly TRBD1 (6 bases). Trimming removed 6 bases from V and 6 bases from J, with 17 bases in between. The CDR3 extends over 14 amino acids. The CDR3 DNA is TGTGCCAGCAGACCTCGGACGGGGGCGGCTGAAGCTTTCTTT. This translates into CASRPRTGAAEAFF.

This clonotype has a count of ten or more. V usage is TRBV7-2 and J usage is TRBJ1-2; 7 bases line up with TRBD1. After removal of 2 bases from V and 8 bases from J, the junction contained 17 bases not matched to a gene. CDR3 length equals 17 residues. Germline V gene lookup returns CDR1 SGHTA and CDR2 FQGNSA. CDR3 bases: TGTGCCAGCAGCTTATTGGAGAGGGGGCAGGGCTCGGGGGGCTACACCTTC. Residues: CASSLLERGQGSGGYTF.

This clonotype was recorded at least ten times. The chain joins TRBV20-1 to TRBJ2-7; 7 nucleotides line up with TRBD2. The CDR3 consists of 13 residues. Germline V gene lookup returns CDR1 DFQATT and CDR2 SNEGSKA (reference sequence). Unmatched junction bases numbered 2, after V lost 1 base and J lost 2 bases. The CDR3 nucleotides read TGCAGTGCTAGAGGCGGGACTACCTACGAGCAGTACTTC. Amino acid sequence: CSARGGTTYEQYF.

J is TRBJ1-5 and V is TRBV6-5; perhaps TRBD1 as D (6 bases). The germline V gene encodes CDR1 MNHEY and CDR2 SVGAGI. V lost 0 bases, J lost 4 bases, and 10 bases lay in between. The CDR3 covers 15 residues. Here the CDR3 reads CASSYSRGQNQPQHF. The CDR3 coding sequence is TGTGCCAGCAGTTACTCCCGGGGGCAAAATCAGCCCCAGCATTTT.

The V and J genes are TRBV6-1 and TRBJ1-2, with a possible D match to TRBD1 (5 bases). The V gene lost 10 bases and the J gene lost 4 bases, with 13 bases spanning the gap. Germline CDR1 is MNHNS and CDR2 is SASEGT. The CDR3 consists of 12 residues. CDR3 loop: CANGDGFYGYTF. CDR3 DNA: TGTGCCAACGGGGACGGGTTCTATGGCTACACCTTC.

V is TRBV20-1 and J is TRBJ2-7; TRBD2 agrees at 9 bases. Per the germline V gene, CDR1 is DFQATT and CDR2 is SNEGSKA (reference sequence). The CDR3 has 16 amino acids. The J segment lost 3 bases and the V segment lost 1 base, leaving 10 bases of the junction unmatched. CDR3 region: CSARGEGLAGYYEQYF. In DNA form, the CDR3 reads TGCAGTGCTAGAGGGGAAGGGCTAGCGGGGTACTACGAGCAGTACTTC.

This clonotype was observed many times. The rearrangement joins TRBV4-2 to TRBJ2-3; 15 positions match TRBD2. CDR1 and CDR2 (germline): LGHNA, YNFKEQ. The CDR3 spans 18 residues. J was trimmed by 3 bases and V by 1 base; bases with no gene match: 5. The CDR3 DNA is TGTGCCAGCAGCCAAGGGACTAGCGGGAGGGCCGGAACAGATACGCAGTATTTT. This codes for CASSQGTSGRAGTDTQYF.

Many counts were recorded for this clonotype. The chain joins TRBV19 to TRBJ1-1; D gene unclear. Per germline, CDR1 LNHDA and CDR2 SQIVND (reference sequence). Trimming left V 7 bases short and J 5 bases short, with 14 bases between. The length of the CDR3 is 13 residues. The CDR3 loop is CASTDNPGTEAFF. DNA for the CDR3: TGTGCCAGTACAGACAACCCGGGGACTGAAGCTTTCTTT.